This T cell receptor beta chain comes out of a study of cytomegalovirus exposure and HLA in healthy donors. The germline V gene encodes CDR1 MNHEY and CDR2 SMNVEV (reference sequence). This CDR3 spans 13 amino acids. The J segment lost 6 bases and the V segment lost 8 bases, leaving 7 bases of the junction unmatched. The PCR used 60 Vbeta and 13 Jbeta primers. Here immunoSEQ multiplex PCR was the method, and the copy in TCRdb shows in-frame clones only, minus some. The repertoire holds about 190,000 clones, with roughly four fifths as singletons. Despite likely unrecorded immune exposures, the donors were nominally healthy at the time of sampling.

The specimen was PBMCs. The sequence came from a young man in good health and CMV-seronegative. V and J are TRBV27 and TRBJ1-2; 9 positions agree with TRBD1. In nucleotides, the CDR3 is TGTGCCAGCTGGGATGGGACAGGGAATGGCTACACCTTC. This sequence encodes CASWDGTGNGYTF.